Each of the 24 T cell receptor beta chains below was sequenced from the same sample in a study of cytomegalovirus exposure and HLA in healthy donors. The PCR was carried out with 60 Vbeta primers and 13 Jbeta primers. Clones were sequenced by immunoSEQ multiplex PCR, and TCRdb holds only the in-frame ones, with some missing. The sample yields about 150,000 clones, 60% to 80% seen once. The sequenced sample consisted of PBMCs. These receptors were taken from a male donor in good health and CMV-seronegative.

This clone has just one count. This chain joins TRBV7-9 and TRBJ2-2; TRBD2 matches at 10 bases. This CDR3 is 17 amino acids long. J was trimmed by 10 bases and V by 0 bases; bases with no gene match: 11. Germline lookup yields CDR1 SEHNR and CDR2 FQNEAQ (reference sequence). CDR3 sequence: CASSLAHIAGGPSELFF. The CDR3 DNA sequence: TGTGCCAGCAGCTTAGCGCATATAGCGGGAGGCCCCTCGGAGCTGTTTTTT. Drawing the rest from reference TRBV7-9 and TRBJ2-2, the complete variable domain is DTGVSQNPRHKITKRGQNVTFRCDPISEHNRLYWYRQTLGQGPEFLTYFQNEAQLEKSRLLSDRFSAERPKGSFSTLEIQRTEQGDSAMYLCASSLAHIAGGPSELFFGEGSRLTVL.

The rearrangement links TRBV4-2 to TRBJ2-2; D gene ambiguous. Germline V gene sequence: CDR1 LGHNA, CDR2 YNFKEQ. V lost 3 bases to trimming and J lost 5 bases, with 4 bases between them. The CDR3 length is 12 residues. DNA for the CDR3: TGTGCCAGCAGCCAGACTACCGGGGAGCTGTTTTTT. Encoded protein: CASSQTTGELFF.

The genes are TRBV18 and TRBJ2-5; D remains ambiguous. Germline V gene sequence: CDR1 KGHSH, CDR2 LQKENI. Trimming left V 4 bases short and J 5 bases short, with 14 bases between. CDR3 length: 14 amino acids. CDR3 DNA: TGTGCCAGCTCACTGGGCTGGCCCTTCGAGACCCAGTACTTC. It translates to CASSLGWPFETQYF.

The chain has TRBV5-6 and TRBJ1-1, with D possibly being TRBD1 (6 bases). Deletions cut 2 bases from V and 1 base from J, with 15 bases between. This CDR3 spans 16 amino acids. Germline V gives CDR1 SGHDT, CDR2 YYEEEE. CDR3 residues: CASSFELQGENTEAFF. CDR3 nucleotides: TGTGCCAGCAGCTTTGAACTACAGGGAGAGAACACTGAAGCTTTCTTT.

The V gene is TRBV29-1, the J gene TRBJ2-7, with D tentatively TRBD1 (5 bases). This CDR3 has 12 amino acids. The germline V gene has CDR1 SQVTM and CDR2 ANQGSEA. Trimming removed 4 bases from V and 6 bases from J, with 13 bases in between. The CDR3 region has the DNA TGCAGCGTTGTAGGCAGGGTAGGCGAGCAGTACTTC. Amino acid sequence: CSVVGRVGEQYF.

This chain uses TRBV5-6 with TRBJ1-5; D unclear. The CDR3 sequence is 14 residues long. V dropped 0 bases and J dropped 7 bases, with 11 bases sitting between them. Per the germline V gene, CDR1 is SGHDT and CDR2 is YYEEEE. CDR3 protein: CASSLANGKQPQHF. The DNA of the CDR3 is TGTGCCAGCAGCTTGGCCAACGGGAAGCAGCCCCAGCATTTT.

V gene TRBV19 combines with J gene TRBJ2-6; D is perhaps TRBD1 (6 bases). CDR3 length: 15 amino acids. Germline CDR1 reads LNHDA; CDR2 reads SQIVND (reference sequence). V lost 6 bases and J lost 0, with 9 bases in between. The CDR3 protein is CASSRDTSGANVLTF. The CDR3 bases are TGTGCCAGTAGCAGGGACACCTCTGGGGCCAACGTCCTGACTTTC.

In its sample, this clone was seen a few times. V gene TRBV6-1 combines with J gene TRBJ2-5; 9 bases fit TRBD1. This CDR3 is built from 15 residues. CDR1 is MNHNS, CDR2 SASEGT, per germline. J lost 3 bases, V lost 6 bases, and 8 bases had no gene match. CDR3 in DNA: TGTGCCAGCAGCGGGGGGTGGACAGGGGAAGAGACCCAGTACTTC. This translates into CASSGGWTGEETQYF.

The chain recombines TRBV28 with TRBJ2-1, with 10 bases identical to TRBD2. The V segment lost 6 bases and the J segment 5 bases; nucleotides outside the gene matches: 7. The CDR3 runs 15 residues. The germline V gene encodes CDR1 MDHEN and CDR2 SYDVKM. The chain's CDR3 is CASRASGRTNNEQFF. The CDR3 region has the DNA TGTGCCAGCAGGGCTAGCGGGAGAACAAACAATGAGCAGTTCTTC.

The rearrangement joins TRBV4-3 to TRBJ2-1; 8 nucleotides align to TRBD2. The CDR3 is 15 residues long. CDR1 is LGHNA and CDR2 is YSLEER in the germline V gene. Trimming removed 1 base from V and 2 bases from J; junction bases left unmatched: 1. The CDR3 sequence: CASSQAGLAYNEQFF. The CDR3 bases are TGCGCCAGCAGCCAAGCGGGACTAGCCTACAATGAGCAGTTCTTC.

The rearrangement joins TRBV4-3 to TRBJ2-7; D might be TRBD2 (5 bases). The V end lost 4 bases, the J end lost 2 bases, and 24 bases lay between the germline ends. This CDR3 region has 18 residues. Germline lookup yields CDR1 LGHNA and CDR2 YSLEER. The CDR3 DNA reads as TGCGCCAGCAGCCCGCGTAACCACCTCGGGTGGACTCCCTACGAGCAGTACTTC. This encodes CASSPRNHLGWTPYEQYF.

This clone was picked up a small number of times. The chain combines TRBV5-6 with TRBJ1-4, with 10 positions matching TRBD1. CDR3 length: 16 amino acids. CDR1 and CDR2 from the germline V gene are SGHDT and YYEEEE. With 0 bases clipped from V and 7 bases from J, the junction kept 6 bases outside the gene matches. The CDR3 nucleotides are TGTGCCAGCAGCTTGGGACAGGGGGCGCGGGGTGAAAAACTGTTTTTT. Amino acid sequence: CASSLGQGARGEKLFF.

This sequence joins TRBV7-3 and TRBJ2-6, with D unclear. The germline CDR1 and CDR2 sequences are SGHTA and FQGTGA. The CDR3 runs to 14 residues. The V end was cut by 5 bases, the J end by 0 bases, with 5 bases between. CDR3 region: CASSPDSGANVLTF. CDR3 bases: TGTGCCAGCAGCCCAGACTCTGGGGCCAACGTCCTGACTTTC.

The chain employs TRBV5-4 and TRBJ2-2, with TRBD2 identical over 8 bases. The germline CDR1 and CDR2 sequences are SGHNT and YYREEE (reference sequence). CDR3 length: 16 residues. V lost 4 bases to trimming and J lost 4 bases; unmatched junction nucleotides: 9. The CDR3 sequence is CASSIKRERGTGELFF. DNA for the CDR3: TGTGCCAGCAGCATAAAGCGGGAGAGGGGCACCGGGGAGCTGTTTTTT. The full variable domain, with the rest looked up from reference TRBV5-4 and TRBJ2-2, is ETGVTQSPTHLIKTRGQQVTLRCSSQSGHNTVSWYQQALGQGPQFIFQYYREEENGRGNFPPRFSGLQFPNYSSELNVNALELDDSALYLCASSIKRERGTGELFFGEGSRLTVL.

The chain uses TRBV19 and TRBJ2-7; 9 bases agree with TRBD1. J was trimmed by 5 bases and V by 7 bases; bases with no gene match: 9. Germline assignment: CDR1 LNHDA and CDR2 SQIVND (reference sequence). This CDR3 is built from 14 residues. DNA of the CDR3: TGTGCCAGTACCCCAGGACAGGGGAGAGACGAGCAGTACTTC. Its protein product is CASTPGQGRDEQYF.

This sequence joins TRBV19 and TRBJ2-3; possibly TRBD2 for D (7 bases). V lost 7 bases to trimming and J lost 1 base, with 15 bases between them. This CDR3 comprises 15 residues. Germline assignment: CDR1 LNHDA and CDR2 SQIVND (reference sequence). The CDR3: CASTLGAGGTDTQYF. DNA for the CDR3: TGTGCCAGTACCCTGGGGGCGGGGGGCACAGATACGCAGTATTTT. Supplemented by reference TRBV19 and TRBJ2-3, the full variable domain reads DGGITQSPKYLFRKEGQNVTLSCEQNLNHDAMYWYRQDPGQGLRLIYYSQIVNDFQKGDIAEGYSVSREKKESFPLTVTSAQKNPTAFYLCASTLGAGGTDTQYFGPGTRLTVL.

The J gene is TRBJ2-7, the V gene TRBV7-2; TRBD1 aligns across 9 bases. This CDR3 spans 15 amino acids. The V gene end was trimmed by 0 bases and the J gene end by 2 bases; junction bases not matched to a gene: 2. Germline V gives CDR1 SGHTA, CDR2 FQGNSA. The CDR3 reads CASSLAWTGAYEQYF. CDR3 DNA: TGTGCCAGCAGCTTAGCGTGGACAGGGGCCTACGAGCAGTACTTC.

This clone was counted only a few times. The chain links TRBV7-2 to TRBJ2-2; TRBD1 matches at 8 bases. The V gene's germline CDR1 is SGHTA and CDR2 FQGNSA. The CDR3 consists of 13 residues. The junction had 2 bases not matched to a gene; V was cut back by 5 bases and J by 6 bases. The CDR3 DNA follows: TGTGCCAGCAGCCCACAGGGGGCCGGGGAGCTGTTTTTT. It specifies CASSPQGAGELFF.

The count of this clone is one. The V call is TRBV5-4, the J call TRBJ2-5, with a weak D call TRBD2 (5 bases). The CDR3 extends over 17 amino acids. V lost 9 bases and J lost 1, with 25 bases in between. Germline V lookup: CDR1 SGHNT, CDR2 YYREEE (reference sequence). CDR3 loop: CAISGNYLTNRQETQYF. As DNA, the CDR3 is TGTGCCATCTCGGGGAACTATCTGACGAACCGCCAAGAGACCCAGTACTTC.

This sequence joins TRBV19 and TRBJ1-2; D is perhaps TRBD1 (6 bases). Trimming stripped 2 bases from V and 3 bases from J, with 10 bases between. The CDR3 loop spans 14 amino acids. Germline values: CDR1 LNHDA, CDR2 SQIVND (reference sequence). The CDR3 nucleotides are TGTGCCAGTAGTATACGGACAGAGGACTATGGCTACACCTTC. It encodes CASSIRTEDYGYTF.

The V and J genes are TRBV9 and TRBJ2-2, with D hard to call. The V gene lost 0 bases and the J gene lost 0 bases, with 6 bases spanning the gap. This CDR3 is 15 amino acids long. Looked up from germline, CDR1 is SGDLS and CDR2 is YYNGEE. As DNA, the CDR3 is TGTGCCAGCAGCGTAGGGCAAGCGAACACCGGGGAGCTGTTTTTT. Protein: CASSVGQANTGELFF.

The rearrangement uses TRBV5-1 and TRBJ2-5, with a possible D match to TRBD1 (6 bases). Germline lookup yields CDR1 SGHRS and CDR2 YFSETQ. CDR3 length: 15 residues. V dropped 0 bases and J dropped 1 base, with 10 bases sitting between them. CDR3: CASSLGRGFQETQYF. The CDR3 DNA reads TGCGCCAGCAGCTTGGGCAGGGGATTCCAAGAGACCCAGTACTTC.

This chain uses TRBV6-6 with TRBJ2-4; D is unresolved. The V end lost 0 bases, the J end lost 8 bases, and 17 bases lay between the germline ends. Germline CDR1 reads MNHNY; CDR2 reads SVGAGI (reference sequence). The CDR3 is 16 residues long. The CDR3, as DNA: TGTGCCAGCAGTTACTCGATTCGAGGTGATTTGGACATTCAGTACTTC. As protein: CASSYSIRGDLDIQYF.

The chain employs TRBV29-1 and TRBJ1-4; D not resolved. CDR1 and CDR2 (germline): SQVTM, ANQGSEA. Trimming took off 1 base at V and 8 bases at J, with 5 bases between the two ends. The CDR3 runs 11 residues. CDR3 sequence reads: CSVEAEEKLFF. The CDR3 nucleotides read TGCAGCGTTGAAGCAGAAGAAAAACTGTTTTTT. Full variable domain (rest looked up from reference TRBV29-1 and TRBJ1-4): SAVISQKPSRDICQRGTSLTIQCQVDSQVTMMFWYRQQPGQSLTLIATANQGSEATYESGFVIDKFPISRPNLTFSTLTVSNMSPEDSSIYLCSVEAEEKLFFGSGTQLSVL.